This T cell receptor (beta chain) was captured in a study of monozygotic twins with inflammatory bowel disease. Regarding the study as a whole: Twin concordance left repertoire similarity unchanged, with limited power a possible explanation for this lack of difference.

Notes on this clonotype: Antigen: not known.

UMIs bearing a 6-nucleotide sample barcode were added through template switching. Nested amplification of TCRalpha and TCRbeta cDNA involved two PCRs of approximately 16 and 10 cycles. With the 5' RACE reads reprocessed, TCRdb shows one record per CDR3 protein and no DNA. The table lists some 330,000 distinct CDR3 sequences. Germline CDR1 is DFQATT and CDR2 is SNEGSKA (reference sequence). The CDR3 totals 13 residues. The chain couples TRBV20-1 to TRBJ1-1. The sequence was obtained from a human donor with ulcerative colitis or Crohn's disease, or a healthy co-twin of an affected twin (not recorded which). The sample was blood. The CDR3 reads CSASRGRNTEAFF.